What follows are 32 T cell receptor beta chains derived from one specimen sequenced in a study of blood T cells in healthy people across ages. With a J-beta primer mix and a sample-barcoded 5' primer, a second PCR ran 7 to 11 cycles. TCRdb reprocessed the 5' RACE reads with MiXCR, giving one entry per CDR3 protein. The data hold approximately 1.5 million distinct CDR3 sequences, with around 40% observed a single time. The sequencing input was blood. Receptors were obtained from a woman between 18 and 29 years old in good health.

This clonotype was detected only a few times. The gene calls are TRBV25-1 and TRBJ1-3, with TRBD1 as a possible D gene (5 bases). Per germline, CDR1 MGHDK and CDR2 SYGVNS. This CDR3 region has 13 residues. Deletions cut 2 bases from V and 4 bases from J, with 6 bases between. CDR3 nucleotide sequence: TGTGCCAGCAGTGAACGGGGGGGAAACACCATATATTTT. It is translated as CASSERGGNTIYF.

In its sample, this clonotype was seen once. One end of the junction varies from germline; a read error may be responsible. V usage is TRBV6-2 or TRBV6-3 and J usage is TRBJ1-4; D is ambiguous. In germline, CDR1 is MNHEY, CDR2 SVGEGT. The CDR3 has 13 amino acids. CDR3 region: CANSCAGREKLFF. The CDR3 nucleotides read TGTGCCAACAGTTGCGCCGGGAGAGAAAAACTGTTTTTT.

A few counts support this clonotype. V and J are TRBV20-1 and TRBJ2-3; the match to TRBD2 covers 11 bases. The germline gives CDR1 DFQATT, CDR2 SNEGSKA (reference sequence). The CDR3 consists of 13 residues. The V gene end was trimmed by 8 bases and the J gene end by 5 bases; junction bases not matched to a gene: 6. The CDR3 loop is CSLLAGGIDTQYF. The CDR3 coding sequence is TGCAGTCTTTTAGCGGGGGGGATAGATACGCAGTATTTT.

The chain uses TRBV7-2 and TRBJ1-2; D is unclear. This CDR3 spans 15 amino acids. Trimming cost V 0 bases and J 5 bases, with 13 bases left between them. Germline V CDR1 and CDR2: SGHTA, FQGNSA. CDR3 amino acids: CASSLATDEIYGYTF. CDR3 DNA: TGTGCCAGCAGCTTAGCGACGGACGAGATTTATGGCTACACCTTC.

This chain connects TRBV28 to TRBJ2-7; D is undetermined. This CDR3 spans 13 amino acids. Germline loops: CDR1 MDHEN, CDR2 SYDVKM. Trimming left V 4 bases short and J 4 bases short, with 11 bases between. DNA of the CDR3: TGTGCCAGCAGTTCACGGGCAACTTACGAGCAGTACTTC. This codes for CASSSRATYEQYF. The full variable domain, rest sourced from reference TRBV28 and TRBJ2-7, is DVKVTQSSRYLVKRTGEKVFLECVQDMDHENMFWYRQDPGLGLRLIYFSYDVKMKEKGDIPEGYSVSREKKERFSLILESASTNQTSMYLCASSSRATYEQYFGPGTRLTVT.

The J gene is TRBJ2-1, the V gene TRBV6-2 or TRBV6-3; TRBD2 aligns across 9 bases. J was trimmed by 7 bases and V by 2 bases; bases with no gene match: 12. Germline lookup yields CDR1 MNHEY and CDR2 SVGEGT. This CDR3 comprises 17 residues. The chain's CDR3 is CASSYHHASGVRNEQFF. The CDR3 DNA sequence: TGTGCCAGCAGTTACCATCACGCTAGCGGGGTGAGGAATGAGCAGTTCTTC.

The chain joins TRBV20-1 to TRBJ1-1; 7 nucleotides match TRBD1. Germline CDR1 DFQATT, CDR2 SNEGSKA (reference sequence). The junction had 8 bases not matched to a gene; V was cut back by 0 bases and J by 4 bases. There are 15 residues in the CDR3. The CDR3 sequence is CSAREAGGRGTEAFF. CDR3 nucleotide sequence: TGCAGTGCTAGAGAGGCAGGGGGAAGAGGCACTGAAGCTTTCTTT.

This sequence joins TRBV4-3 and TRBJ2-3; D gene ambiguous. CDR3 length equals 14 residues. CDR1 LGHNA and CDR2 YSLEER come from the germline V gene. V was shortened by 1 base and J by 0 bases, with 5 bases between the two germline ends. The CDR3 DNA follows: TGCGCCAGCAGCCAAGTTAAGAGCACAGATACGCAGTATTTT. Amino acids: CASSQVKSTDTQYF.

Only a few counts were recorded for this clonotype. The chain combines TRBV7-9 with TRBJ1-4, with D tentatively TRBD1 (5 bases). Germline V gives CDR1 SEHNR, CDR2 FQNEAQ (reference sequence). The ends were cut back, 5 bases at V and 3 bases at J, with 16 bases in the middle. This CDR3 has 16 amino acids. CDR3 amino acids: CASSRQGTSANEKLFF. The CDR3 nucleotides are TGTGCCAGCAGCCGACAAGGGACCTCGGCTAATGAAAAACTGTTTTTT.

This clonotype has just a few counts. The chain employs TRBV30 and TRBJ1-1; 7 bases match TRBD1. CDR3 length equals 12 residues. Trimming at V came to 5 bases and at J to 1 base, leaving 1 base not matched to a gene. Germline V lookup: CDR1 GTSNPN, CDR2 SVGIG (reference sequence). CDR3 nucleotide sequence: TGTGCCTGGGACAGGGAGAACACTGAAGCTTTCTTT. It yields the protein CAWDRENTEAFF.

Here the CDR3 DNA reads TGTGCCAGCTCACCACCTGGACTAGCGGGAGGGCCCACAGATACGCAGTATTTT. Amino acids: CASSPPGLAGGPTDTQYF. The chain combines TRBV18 with TRBJ2-3; 15 positions match TRBD2. The germline V gene encodes CDR1 KGHSH and CDR2 LQKENI. The V and J ends lost 0 bases and 2 bases, in that order; junction bases with no gene match: 3. CDR3 length: 18 amino acids. The variable domain in full, with the rest retrieved from reference TRBV18 and TRBJ2-3, is NAGVMQNPRHLVRRRGQEARLRCSPMKGHSHVYWYRQLPEEGLKFMVYLQKENIIDESGMPKERFSAEFPKEGPSILRIQQVVRGDSAAYFCASSPPGLAGGPTDTQYFGPGTRLTVL.

This clonotype was found a few times. At one end, the junction sequence differs from germline, possibly due to a read error. This sequence joins TRBV4-2 and TRBJ2-3; 8 bases are shared with TRBD2. Germline CDR1 reads LGHNA; CDR2 reads YNFKEQ. The CDR3 is made up of 16 amino acids. This chain's CDR3 is CVSSQDPAGGTDTQYF. The CDR3 DNA reads TGTGTCAGCAGCCAAGATCCAGCGGGGGGCACAGATACGCAGTATTTT.

In its sample, this clonotype was seen a few times. The chain links TRBV2 to TRBJ2-7; D is perhaps TRBD1 (5 bases). Per the germline V gene, CDR1 is SNHLY and CDR2 is FYNNEI. V was pared by 5 bases and J by 0 bases, with 11 bases between. This CDR3 comprises 14 residues. CDR3 in amino acids: CASSKDSYSYEQYF. CDR3 sequence (DNA): TGTGCCAGCAGTAAAGACAGCTACTCCTACGAGCAGTACTTC.

The genes are TRBV7-6 and TRBJ1-1; D unresolved. CDR1 is SGHVS, CDR2 FNYEAQ, per germline. V lost 1 base to trimming and J lost 0 bases, with 6 bases between them. The length of the CDR3 is 14 residues. CDR3 DNA sequence: TGTGCCAGCAGCTTAGAGTATCTGAACACTGAAGCTTTCTTT. Its protein product is CASSLEYLNTEAFF.

This clonotype was observed many times. This chain uses TRBV12-5 with TRBJ2-7, with 8 bases identical to TRBD1. CDR1 and CDR2 (germline): LGHNT, FRNRAP. CDR3 length: 13 residues. V lost 3 bases, J lost 4 bases, and 2 bases stayed unmatched. In DNA form, the CDR3 reads TGTGCTAGTGGTTTAGGACAGGGTTACGAGCAGTACTTC. It translates to CASGLGQGYEQYF. Looking up the rest from reference TRBV12-5 and TRBJ2-7 gives the full variable domain: DARVTQTPRHKVTEMGQEVTMRCQPILGHNTVFWYRQTMMQGLELLAYFRNRAPLDDSGMPKDRFSAEMPDATLATLKIQPSEPRDSAVYFCASGLGQGYEQYFGPGTRLTVT.

V is TRBV20-1 and J is TRBJ2-2; D perhaps matches TRBD2 (6 bases). V lost 3 bases and J 0 bases, leaving 23 bases between the germline ends. There are 19 residues in the CDR3. Germline V gene lookup returns CDR1 DFQATT and CDR2 SNEGSKA (reference sequence). The CDR3 protein is CSARGTPGLGAANTGELFF. The CDR3 nucleotides read TGCAGTGCTAGGGGTACGCCGGGACTTGGAGCCGCGAACACCGGGGAGCTGTTTTTT.

This chain links TRBV7-6 with TRBJ2-7; TRBD2 matches at 11 bases. Germline values: CDR1 SGHVS, CDR2 FNYEAQ. The CDR3 spans 15 residues. With 2 bases clipped from V and 6 bases from J, the junction kept 6 bases outside the gene matches. As DNA, the CDR3 is TGTGCCAGCAGCTTAACGACTAGCGGGATTCTCGAGCAGTACTTC. Amino acid sequence: CASSLTTSGILEQYF.

The chain employs TRBV30 and TRBJ2-7; a weak D match, TRBD2 (6 bases). Trimming took 8 bases from V and 3 from J, leaving 11 bases between them. This CDR3 region has 11 residues. Germline V lookup: CDR1 GTSNPN, CDR2 SVGIG (reference sequence). CDR3 in DNA: TGTGCCGGGGACTGGAACTACGAGCAGTACTTC. Translated, it gives CAGDWNYEQYF.

This clonotype was seen more than once but under ten times. The chain couples TRBV5-1 to TRBJ2-7; D might be TRBD2 (5 bases). The CDR3 contains 14 residues. CDR1 and CDR2 (germline): SGHRS, YFSETQ. The germline V and J ends were trimmed by 0 bases and 3 bases, with 10 bases remaining between them. In nucleotides, the CDR3 is TGCGCCAGCAGCTTGGGATTCGAGGGCTACGAGCAGTACTTC. Encoded protein: CASSLGFEGYEQYF.

This clonotype has only a few counts. The chain carries TRBV14 and TRBJ2-2; D unclear. Germline V gene sequence: CDR1 SGHDN, CDR2 FVKESK. Trimming stripped 2 bases from V and 6 bases from J, with 7 bases between. CDR3 size: 13 residues. In nucleotides, the CDR3 is TGTGCCAGCAGCCAAAGTGGCCCCGGGGAGCTGTTTTTT. Translation gives CASSQSGPGELFF.

The chain combines TRBV12-3 or TRBV12-4 with TRBJ2-3, with D perhaps given as TRBD1 or TRBD2 (6 bases each). V lost 5 bases, J lost 4 bases, and 16 bases lay in between. This CDR3 has 15 amino acids. CDR3 sequence reads: CASSIQGRESDTQYF. The CDR3, as DNA: TGTGCCAGCAGTATACAGGGTCGGGAGTCAGATACGCAGTATTTT.

The chain joins TRBV4-3 to TRBJ2-7, with 7 positions matching TRBD1. Germline V gene lookup returns CDR1 LGHNA and CDR2 YSLEER. The CDR3 totals 14 residues. Trimming took 4 bases from V and 7 from J; bases not matched to a gene: 10. CDR3 residues: CASSPGQEPMEQYF. For the CDR3, the DNA is TGCGCCAGCAGCCCCGGACAGGAGCCGATGGAGCAGTACTTC.

This clonotype was found a few times. J is TRBJ1-2 and V is TRBV29-1; D is possibly TRBD1 (6 bases). V lost 7 bases to trimming and J lost 4 bases, with 10 bases between them. CDR3 length: 11 residues. The germline gives CDR1 SQVTM, CDR2 ANQGSEA. The CDR3 nucleotides read TGCAGCGCGGGGGCGTCCTATGGCTACACCTTC. It codes for CSAGASYGYTF. Based on the CDR3 plus reference TRBV29-1 and TRBJ1-2, the full variable domain is SAVISQKPSRDICQRGTSLTIQCQVDSQVTMMFWYRQQPGQSLTLIATANQGSEATYESGFVIDKFPISRPNLTFSTLTVSNMSPEDSSIYLCSAGASYGYTFGSGTRLTVV.

This clonotype was detected a few times. The V gene is TRBV27, the J gene TRBJ2-3; TRBD1 aligns across 7 bases. V lost 5 bases and J lost 7; bases outside the gene matches: 6. Looked up from germline, CDR1 is MNHEY and CDR2 is SMNVEV (reference sequence). This CDR3 is built from 13 residues. This chain's CDR3 is CASSEQGTNTQYF. In nucleotides, the CDR3 is TGTGCCAGCAGTGAACAGGGGACAAATACGCAGTATTTT.

The gene calls are TRBV9 and TRBJ2-5; unclear D gene. Germline V gene sequence: CDR1 SGDLS, CDR2 YYNGEE. The ends were cut back, 0 bases at V and 0 bases at J, with 6 bases in the middle. There are 14 residues in the CDR3. CDR3 DNA: TGTGCCAGCAGCGTAGAAGGGAACCAAGAGACCCAGTACTTC. It translates to CASSVEGNQETQYF.

The V call is TRBV25-1, the J call TRBJ1-1, with 8 bases matching TRBD1. The CDR3 has 15 amino acids. Unmatched junction bases numbered 7, after V lost 4 bases and J lost 3 bases. The germline gives CDR1 MGHDK, CDR2 SYGVNS. The CDR3 DNA reads TGTGCCAGCAGTGGACCTCAGGGGGCGGACACTGAAGCTTTCTTT. The encoded protein is CASSGPQGADTEAFF. Filled out from reference TRBV25-1 and TRBJ1-1, the complete variable domain reads EADIYQTPRYLVIGTGKKITLECSQTMGHDKMYWYQQDPGMELHLIHYSYGVNSTEKGDLSSESTVSRIRTEHFPLTLESARPSHTSQYLCASSGPQGADTEAFFGQGTRLTVV.

This chain joins TRBV4-3 and TRBJ2-7, with TRBD1 as a possible D gene (6 bases). The CDR3 sequence is 16 residues long. The ends were cut back, 3 bases at V and 1 base at J, with 16 bases in the middle. From germline, CDR1 is LGHNA and CDR2 YSLEER. The CDR3 loop is CASSQETGQSSYEQYF. CDR3 sequence (DNA): TGCGCCAGCAGCCAGGAAACCGGACAGTCTTCCTACGAGCAGTACTTC.

The chain joins TRBV7-2 to TRBJ2-3; no firm D call. Germline loops: CDR1 SGHTA, CDR2 FQGNSA. Trimming stripped 5 bases from V and 4 bases from J, with 10 bases between. The CDR3 loop spans 13 amino acids. The CDR3 bases are TGTGCCAGCAGCATCCTAAACCCAGATACGCAGTATTTT. Translated, it gives CASSILNPDTQYF.

V usage is TRBV28 and J usage is TRBJ2-5; D unresolved. Trimming left V 2 bases short and J 5 bases short, with 9 bases between. This CDR3 has 13 amino acids. Germline V gene data show CDR1 as MDHEN and CDR2 as SYDVKM. The DNA for the CDR3 is TGTGCCAGCAGTTTAGATGGTCTTGAGACCCAGTACTTC. Translating it yields CASSLDGLETQYF.

The table lists this clonotype with a few counts. Compared with germline, one end of the junction differs, possibly owing to a read error. V usage is TRBV29-1 and J usage is TRBJ2-5, with a tentative D call TRBD2 (6 bases). This CDR3 region has 14 residues. The germline gives CDR1 SQVTM, CDR2 ANQGSEA. CDR3 sequence reads: CSLDRGGATETQYF. The CDR3 DNA sequence: TGCAGCCTTGATAGGGGCGGGGCCACAGAGACCCAGTACTTC.

The chain uses TRBV6-5 and TRBJ1-1, with D uncertain. Germline CDR1 MNHEY, CDR2 SVGAGI. V shed 6 bases and J shed 3 bases, with 11 bases lying between them. The CDR3 is made up of 13 amino acids. The CDR3 sequence is CASSRRWDTEAFF. The CDR3, as DNA: TGTGCCAGCAGCCGACGGTGGGACACTGAAGCTTTCTTT.

The chain carries TRBV7-9 and TRBJ1-4; D is possibly TRBD1 (5 bases). Germline V gives CDR1 SEHNR, CDR2 FQNEAQ (reference sequence). The CDR3 loop spans 14 amino acids. Trimming removed 11 bases at V and 4 bases at J, with 17 bases between. CDR3 nucleotides: TGTGCCGGCGCGTCAAGGGGTCTTAATGAAAAACTGTTTTTT. It is translated as CAGASRGLNEKLFF.